This T cell receptor beta chain was found in a study of liver allograft versus peripheral blood T cells. On the study more broadly: Repertoires of T cell receptors in transplanted livers were compared with recipients' peripheral blood repertoires. Study-wide results and caveats: Intragraft T cell receptor repertoires of liver allografts were reportedly distinct from those in peripheral blood.

A few counts support this clonotype. Antigen: not known. TCRdb called the reads again in MiXCR, with one record for every CDR3 protein. In the table there are some 14,000 distinct CDR3 sequences, less than 20% of which are singletons. Germline V CDR1 and CDR2: SGHRS, YFSETQ. The CDR3 totals 14 residues. V was shortened by 4 bases and J by 2 bases, with 12 bases between the two germline ends. This sequence joins TRBV5-1 and TRBJ1-2; unclear D gene. The origin of this receptor is a human patient who had a liver transplant. The graft donor may have contributed some T cells. CDR3 in amino acids: CASSPNRENYGYTF. The CDR3 coding sequence is TGCGCCAGCAGCCCTAACCGGGAAAACTATGGCTACACCTTC.